A selection of T cell receptor beta chains follows, all from one sample in a study of T cell responses to AZD1222 COVID-19 vaccine. Clones were sequenced by immunoSEQ multiplex PCR, and TCRdb holds only the in-frame ones, with some missing. The sample includes 70,000 to 95,000 clones, just under 90% seen only once; the top ten take about 3%. The sequences come from peripheral blood, collected on day 0 of MenACWY control vaccination. The receptors stem from an adult in good health. Each CDR3 is given with its conserved first and last residue. The D gene is left open where the match is weak. Only some rows state a clone size, as once, few, many or a class for expanded clones.

D,size,J,V,DNA,CDR3
TRBD1,.,TRBJ1-2,TRBV28,TGTGCCAGCAGCATAACGAGACAGGGAATTAATGGCTACACCTTC,CASSITRQGINGYTF
TRBD1,.,TRBJ2-1,TRBV5-6,TGTGCCAGCAGCCTACAGGGGTTGCAGTTCTTC,CASSLQGLQFF
.,.,TRBJ2-7,TRBV7-3,TGTGCCAGCAGCTTAAGTGTCAGGGACGAGCAGTACTTC,CASSLSVRDEQYF
.,.,TRBJ1-4,TRBV28,TGTGCCAGTTCCCTGGGGAGGGGGAAAAATGAAAAACTGTTTTTT,CASSLGRGKNEKLFF
.,.,TRBJ2-5,TRBV5-6,TGTGCCAGCAGCTTCGTTGGAGAGACCCAGTACTTC,CASSFVGETQYF
.,.,TRBJ1-4,TRBV6-4,TGTGCCAGCAGTGACTTTTCAGGGAGGGTAAAGGGAAAACTGTTTTTT,CASSDFSGRVKGKLFF
.,.,TRBJ2-1,TRBV30,TGTGCCTGGAGACAGTACAATGAGCAGTTCTTC,CAWRQYNEQFF
.,once,TRBJ2-6,TRBV18,TGTGCCAGCTCACCAGGCGGGGCCAACGTCCTGACTTTC,CASSPGGANVLTF
.,.,TRBJ2-1,TRBV11-3,TGTGCCAGCAGCTCCAGACCGGGGGGCAGGGAAGGGATCAATGAGCAGTTCTTC,CASSSRPGGREGINEQFF
TRBD1,.,TRBJ1-2,TRBV6-5,TGTGCCAGTAGCGGGGGGAACAGGGGAAACTATGGCTACACCTTC,CASSGGNRGNYGYTF
.,.,TRBJ2-7,TRBV30,TGTGCCTGGAGTGTAGCCCCAGCTTCCTACGAGCAGTACTTC,CAWSVAPASYEQYF
.,.,TRBJ2-7,TRBV28,TGTGCCAGCAGTCTCGGGGGACCTATTTACGAGCAGTACTTC,CASSLGGPIYEQYF
.,.,TRBJ2-5,TRBV3-1/TRBV3-2,TGTGCCAGCAGCCAAGCCCTTGGCGGGTCGGGGGAGACCCAGTACTTC,CASSQALGGSGETQYF
TRBD1,.,TRBJ1-1,TRBV28,TGTGCCAGCAGTTCCAGGGGGCTCGGCACTGAAGCTTTCTTT,CASSSRGLGTEAFF
TRBD2,.,TRBJ2-1,TRBV15,TGTGCCACCAGCAGGTACAACCGGGGGGGCAGCTACAATGAGCAGTTCTTC,CATSRYNRGGSYNEQFF
TRBD1,.,TRBJ2-3,TRBV6-5,TGTGCCAGCACCATGGCAGGGGGAGATACGCAGTATTTT,CASTMAGGDTQYF
.,.,TRBJ2-3,TRBV9,TGTGCCAGCAGCGCCATTGCGGGATGGCTCACAGATACGCAGTATTTT,CASSAIAGWLTDTQYF
TRBD1,.,TRBJ2-3,TRBV27,TGTGCCAGCAGTCGACAGGGGGCTAGCACAGATACGCAGTATTTT,CASSRQGASTDTQYF